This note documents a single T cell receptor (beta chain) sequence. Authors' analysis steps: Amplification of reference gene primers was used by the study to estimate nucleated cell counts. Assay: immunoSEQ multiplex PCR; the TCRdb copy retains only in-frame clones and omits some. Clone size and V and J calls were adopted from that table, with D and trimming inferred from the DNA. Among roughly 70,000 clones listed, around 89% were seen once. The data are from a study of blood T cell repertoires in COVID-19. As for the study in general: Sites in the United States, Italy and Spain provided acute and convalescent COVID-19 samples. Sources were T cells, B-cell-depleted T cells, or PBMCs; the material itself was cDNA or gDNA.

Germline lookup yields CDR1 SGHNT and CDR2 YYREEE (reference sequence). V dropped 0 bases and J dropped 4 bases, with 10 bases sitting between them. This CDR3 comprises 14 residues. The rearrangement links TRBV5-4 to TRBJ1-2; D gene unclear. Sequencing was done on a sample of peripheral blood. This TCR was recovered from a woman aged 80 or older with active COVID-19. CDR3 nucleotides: TGTGCCAGCAGCTTGGTAGGCGGATTCTATGGCTACACCTTC. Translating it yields CASSLVGGFYGYTF.